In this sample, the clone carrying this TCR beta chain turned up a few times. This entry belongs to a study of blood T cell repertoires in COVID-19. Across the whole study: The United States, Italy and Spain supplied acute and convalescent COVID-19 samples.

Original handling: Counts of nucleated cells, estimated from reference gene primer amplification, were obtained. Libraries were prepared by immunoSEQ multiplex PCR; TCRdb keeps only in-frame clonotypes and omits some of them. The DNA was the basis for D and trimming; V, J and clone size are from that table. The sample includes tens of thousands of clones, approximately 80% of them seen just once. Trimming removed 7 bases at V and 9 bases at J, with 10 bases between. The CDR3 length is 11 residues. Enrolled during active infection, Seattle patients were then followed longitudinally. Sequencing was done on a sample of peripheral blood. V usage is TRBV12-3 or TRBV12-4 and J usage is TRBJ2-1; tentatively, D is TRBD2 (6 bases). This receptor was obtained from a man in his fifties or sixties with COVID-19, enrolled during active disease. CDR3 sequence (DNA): TGTGCCAGCACTATGGGGGGTGAGCAGTTCTTC. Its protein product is CASTMGGEQFF.